This T cell receptor (beta chain) derives from a study of blood T cell repertoires in COVID-19. As for the study in general: COVID-19 samples from acute and convalescent phases originated in the United States, Italy and Spain. PBMCs, B-cell-depleted T cells, or T cells were the source of the cDNA or gDNA that made up the material.

Seattle researchers signed up patients amid active infection and tracked them longitudinally. How the authors handled the data: Estimation of nucleated cell counts was performed using reference gene primer amplification. Sequencing used immunoSEQ multiplex PCR; TCRdb keeps in-frame clones, though not all of them. For V, J and clone size, that table is used; D and trimming come from the DNA. Here the sample spans 150,000 or so clones, approximately 87% being singletons. This clonotype was sampled from a woman in her sixties or seventies with COVID-19, enrolled during active disease. Sequencing was performed on peripheral blood.

The CDR3 protein is CASSGRTGGNANTIYF. The DNA for the CDR3 is TGCGCCAGCAGCGGGAGGACAGGGGGGAACGCAAACACCATATATTTT. This sequence joins TRBV5-1 and TRBJ1-3; 10 nucleotides align to TRBD1. The germline V gene encodes CDR1 SGHRS and CDR2 YFSETQ. After removal of 4 bases from V and 6 bases from J, the junction contained 10 bases not matched to a gene. CDR3 size: 16 residues.